A selection of T cell receptor beta chains follows, all from one sample in a study of blood T cell repertoires in COVID-19. Some clones are missing from TCRdb's copy, which holds only in-frame ones; the method was immunoSEQ multiplex PCR. The sample lists approximately 300,000 clones; around 83% were seen once. Sample: peripheral blood. All receptors come from a woman between 45 and 60 years old with acute or convalescent COVID-19. CDR3s include the opening cysteine and the closing phenylalanine or tryptophan. D genes are given only for firm matches. Not all rows give a size; the values are once, few, many and, for expanded clones, a class.

abundance	v_gene	d_gene	j_gene	len	CDR3aa	CDR3nt
-	TRBV10-3	-	TRBJ1-1	13	CAITKSGGTEAFF	TGTGCCATTACCAAATCCGGGGGCACTGAAGCTTTCTTT
-	TRBV18	TRBD1	TRBJ2-7	13	CASSYGTGNEQYF	TGTGCCAGCTCATATGGGACAGGGAACGAGCAGTACTTC
few	TRBV5-6	-	TRBJ1-1	11	CASRSQGRAFF	TGTGCCAGCAGATCACAGGGAAGAGCTTTCTTT
-	TRBV11-3	-	TRBJ2-1	13	CASSPTQANEQFF	TGTGCCAGCAGCCCAACCCAGGCAAATGAGCAGTTCTTC
-	TRBV5-1	-	TRBJ1-2	15	CASSDPRRGSYGYTF	TGCGCCAGCAGCGACCCGAGGAGGGGCTCCTATGGCTACACCTTC
-	TRBV30	-	TRBJ1-2	11	CAWRPTHGYTF	TGTGCCTGGAGGCCTACCCATGGCTACACCTTC
-	TRBV6-6	TRBD2	TRBJ2-3	15	CASSYLAGGSDTQYF	TGTGCCAGCAGTTACCTAGCGGGGGGATCAGATACGCAGTATTTT
-	TRBV11-2	TRBD1	TRBJ2-7	15	CASSGGQFLSYEQYF	TGTGCCAGCAGCGGGGGACAGTTTTTATCCTACGAGCAGTACTTC
-	TRBV11-2	-	TRBJ1-1	14	CASSLDGVHTEAFF	TGTGCCAGCAGCTTGGACGGGGTCCACACTGAAGCTTTCTTT
-	TRBV14	-	TRBJ1-2	13	CASSRTASYGYTF	TGTGCCAGCAGCCGGACAGCCTCCTATGGCTACACCTTC
-	TRBV2	TRBD2	TRBJ2-1	14	CASRRTSGGFEQFF	TGTGCCAGCAGAAGGACTAGCGGGGGGTTTGAGCAGTTCTTC
-	TRBV7-3	TRBD2	TRBJ2-7	13	CASSPRGDREQYF	TGTGCCAGCAGCCCCCGGGGGGATCGCGAGCAGTACTTC
-	TRBV5-1	TRBD2	TRBJ2-3	17	CASSLGLAGGSTDTQYF	TGCGCCAGCAGCCTGGGACTAGCGGGGGGTAGCACAGATACGCAGTATTTT
-	TRBV10-3	TRBD2	TRBJ2-3	15	CASSATSGGGDTQYF	TGTGCCAGCAGCGCCACTAGCGGGGGGGGAGATACGCAGTATTTT
-	TRBV5-1	TRBD1	TRBJ1-1	15	CASSRVGTANTEAFF	TGCGCCAGCAGTCGAGTCGGGACAGCGAACACTGAAGCTTTCTTT
once	TRBV5-4	TRBD2	TRBJ2-3	14	CASSSAGVSETQYF	TGTGCCAGCAGCTCCGCGGGGGTGTCAGAAACGCAGTATTTT
-	TRBV4-1	TRBD1	TRBJ1-5	17	CASSQGDRRNSNQPQHF	TGCGCCAGCAGCCAAGGGGACAGGAGAAATAGCAATCAGCCCCAGCATTTT
once	TRBV5-6	-	TRBJ1-2	12	CASSPDRNGYTF	TGTGCCAGCAGCCCCGACAGGAACGGCTACACCTTC
-	TRBV4-2	TRBD1	TRBJ2-5	15	CASSQGTGARETQYF	TGTGCCAGCAGCCAAGGGACAGGGGCGCGGGAGACCCAGTACTTC
-	TRBV25-1	TRBD1	TRBJ1-1	13	CASMGQQNTEAFF	TGTGCCAGCATGGGACAGCAGAACACTGAAGCTTTCTTT
-	TRBV3-1/TRBV3-2	-	TRBJ2-1	14	CASSQELAWGEQFF	TGTGCCAGCAGCCAAGAACTAGCCTGGGGTGAGCAGTTCTTC
-	TRBV2	-	TRBJ1-1	13	CASSGQGRTEAFF	TGTGCCAGCAGTGGGCAGGGTAGGACTGAAGCTTTCTTT
-	TRBV10-3	TRBD1	TRBJ2-1	14	CAISQDRGQVEQFF	TGTGCCATCAGCCAAGACAGGGGGCAGGTTGAGCAGTTCTTC
-	TRBV12-3/TRBV12-4	-	TRBJ1-2	13	CASSPGLFYGYTF	TGTGCCAGCAGCCCGGGACTCTTCTATGGCTACACCTTC
-	TRBV7-6	TRBD2	TRBJ2-1	13	CASSQTSDSEQFF	TGTGCCAGCAGCCAGACTAGCGACAGTGAGCAGTTCTTC
-	TRBV12-3/TRBV12-4	TRBD1	TRBJ1-1	13	CASTLNRGGEAFF	TGTGCCAGCACCCTGAACAGGGGCGGCGAAGCTTTCTTT